What follows describes a single T cell receptor beta chain. Which antigen it targets is not known. It has no much larger one-base neighbor in the sample; base qualities were not kept. TCRbeta CDR3 regions were amplified from genomic DNA using the immunoSEQ Assay, a bias-controlled multiplex PCR. The study's own analysis went as follows. Nucleated cell counts per sample were estimated from amplification of reference gene primers within the assay. To quantify the absolute abundance of each unique TCRbeta CDR3 rearrangement, sequence reads were collapsed and filtered. Productive Simpson clonality was computed per sample as the square root of Simpson's diversity index over productive rearrangements. The clones in this table, taken by TCRdb from immuneACCESS, are in-frame only. Not every clone is retained; where verified, under half of the shortfall comes from an unresolved V gene, and the cause of the rest is unknown. That table supplies the V and J calls and clone size; D and trimming were determined from the DNA. In this sample the table shows about 65,000 clones, about 81% of which occur a single time. The top ten hold about 15% of the sample.

The collaborating institutions used their own protocols to collect whole blood in K2EDTA tubes. For TCRbeta analysis, collaborator samples were shipped as frozen whole blood, as isolated PBMCs, or as DNA extracted from either sample type. This specimen belongs to a study of blood T cell repertoires in COVID-19 (dated by TCRdb to about 2020). Describing the broader study: The collaborator samples originated in the United States, Italy and Spain and spanned the acute and convalescent phases of COVID-19. Where available, HLA class I and class II types were taken from metadata supplied by the sample provider and were not determined by assay-based typing. The dataset comprised deeply sampled blood TCRbeta repertoires from subjects exposed to, actively infected with, or recovered from COVID-19. Samples were obtained from the ongoing ImmuneRACE study (first 160 participants) and from over 1,000 subjects provided by 6 global collaborators. The material from the prospective study consisted of cDNA or gDNA derived from T cells, B-cell-depleted T cells, or PBMCs. Nearly every sample came with metadata listing a de-identified subject ID, COVID-19 status, age in years and sex. The repertoires were released in a freely available public database intended as a resource for research on the immune response to SARS-CoV-2.

The CDR3, cysteine through phenylalanine, is 17 amino acids long. Only the CDR3 part of the read is kept: 51 bases, read in frame from the first base. V and J lose 5 bases and 4 bases, and a span of 21 bases separates them. The germline V gene (reference sequence) yields MNHNY for CDR1 and SVGAGI for CDR2. The full study reports these points: Clinical and demographic metadata were provided uncurated, with the amount varying by source and participant.

Material for sequencing was peripheral blood. This clonotype was sampled from a man at least 80 years old with acute or convalescent COVID-19. Here the chain combines TRBV6-6 and TRBJ1-3; matching of 5 bases hints at TRBD1 as the D gene. The DNA sequence is as follows: TGTGCCAGCAGTCTGAACCTCCAGGGCCGATCAGGAAACACCATATATTTT. It specifies CASSLNLQGRSGNTIYF.